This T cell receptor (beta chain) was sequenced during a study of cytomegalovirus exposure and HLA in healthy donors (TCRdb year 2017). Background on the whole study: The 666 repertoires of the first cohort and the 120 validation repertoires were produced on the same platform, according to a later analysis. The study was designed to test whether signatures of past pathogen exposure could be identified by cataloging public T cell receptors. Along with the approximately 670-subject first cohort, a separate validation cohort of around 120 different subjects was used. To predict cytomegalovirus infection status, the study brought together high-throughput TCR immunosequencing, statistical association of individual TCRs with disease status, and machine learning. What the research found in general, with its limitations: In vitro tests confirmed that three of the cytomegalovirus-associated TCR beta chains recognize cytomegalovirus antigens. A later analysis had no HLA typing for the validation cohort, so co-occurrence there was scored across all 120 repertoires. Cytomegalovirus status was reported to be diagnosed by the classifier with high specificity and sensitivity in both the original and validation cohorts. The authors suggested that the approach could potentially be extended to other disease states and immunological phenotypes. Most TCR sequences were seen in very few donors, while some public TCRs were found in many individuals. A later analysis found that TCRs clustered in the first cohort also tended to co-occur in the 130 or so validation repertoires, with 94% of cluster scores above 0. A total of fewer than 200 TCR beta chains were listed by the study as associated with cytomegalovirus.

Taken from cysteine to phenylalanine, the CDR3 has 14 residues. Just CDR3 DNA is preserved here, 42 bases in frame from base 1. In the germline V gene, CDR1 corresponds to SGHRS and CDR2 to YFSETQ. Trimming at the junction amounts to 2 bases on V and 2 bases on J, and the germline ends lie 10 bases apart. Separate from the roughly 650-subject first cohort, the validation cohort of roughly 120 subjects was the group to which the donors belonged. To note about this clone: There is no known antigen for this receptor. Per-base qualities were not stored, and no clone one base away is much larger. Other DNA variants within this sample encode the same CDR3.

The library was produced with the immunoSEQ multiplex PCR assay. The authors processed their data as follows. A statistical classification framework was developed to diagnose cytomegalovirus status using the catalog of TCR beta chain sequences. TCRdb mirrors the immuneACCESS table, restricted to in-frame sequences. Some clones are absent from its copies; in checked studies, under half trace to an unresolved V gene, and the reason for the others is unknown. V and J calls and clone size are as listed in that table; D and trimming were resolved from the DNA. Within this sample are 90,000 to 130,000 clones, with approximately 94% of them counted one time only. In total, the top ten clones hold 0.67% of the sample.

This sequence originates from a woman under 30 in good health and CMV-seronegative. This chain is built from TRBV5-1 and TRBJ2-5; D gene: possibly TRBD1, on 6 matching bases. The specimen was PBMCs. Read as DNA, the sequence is TGCGCCAGCAGCTTTAACAGGGAACAAGAGACCCAGTACTTC. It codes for CASSFNREQETQYF.